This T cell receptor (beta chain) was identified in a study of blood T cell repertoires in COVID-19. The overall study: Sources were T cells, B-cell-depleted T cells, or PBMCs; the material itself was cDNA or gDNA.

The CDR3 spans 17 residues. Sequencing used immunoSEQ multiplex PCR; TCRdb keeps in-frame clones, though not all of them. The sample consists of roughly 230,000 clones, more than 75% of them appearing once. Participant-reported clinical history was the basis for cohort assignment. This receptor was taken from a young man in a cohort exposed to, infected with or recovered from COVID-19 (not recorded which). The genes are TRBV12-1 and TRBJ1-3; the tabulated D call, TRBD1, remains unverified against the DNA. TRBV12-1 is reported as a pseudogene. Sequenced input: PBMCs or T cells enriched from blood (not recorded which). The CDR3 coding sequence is TGTGCCAGCAGCTTTGTGCGACAGGGGAAAGTAGTTAACACCATATATTTT. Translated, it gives CASSFVRQGKVVNTIYF.